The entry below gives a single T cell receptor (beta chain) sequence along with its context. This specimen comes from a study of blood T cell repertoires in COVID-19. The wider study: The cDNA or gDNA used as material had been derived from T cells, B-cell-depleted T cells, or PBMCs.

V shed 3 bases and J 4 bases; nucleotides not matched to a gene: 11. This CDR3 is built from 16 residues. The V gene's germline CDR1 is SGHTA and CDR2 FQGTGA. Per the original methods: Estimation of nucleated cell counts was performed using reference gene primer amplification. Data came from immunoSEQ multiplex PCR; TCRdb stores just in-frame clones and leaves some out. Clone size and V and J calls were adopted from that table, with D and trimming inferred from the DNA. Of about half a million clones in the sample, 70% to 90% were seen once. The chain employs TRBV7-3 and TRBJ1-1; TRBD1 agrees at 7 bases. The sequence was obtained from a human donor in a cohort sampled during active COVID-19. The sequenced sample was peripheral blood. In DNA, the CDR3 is TGTGCCAGCAGCTTTACGGGCGGACAGGCTTTCACTGAAGCTTTCTTT. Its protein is CASSFTGGQAFTEAFF.